Listed here is a single TCR beta chain. A few counts support this clone. The clone's antigen remains unknown. Nothing much larger sits one base from this clone, and base qualities are not available. CDR1 and CDR2 are drawn from the germline V gene: MGHDK, SYGVNS. The trim is 4 bases for V and 2 bases for J, with a gap of 6 bases between the germline ends. The CDR3 numbers 12 residues from cysteine through phenylalanine. Just the 36-base CDR3 DNA is kept, in frame starting at base 1. This sample was included in a study of CD8+ T cells in alopecia areata (dated 2018 in TCRdb). About the investigation overall: Treated patients were enrolled in an open-label pilot trial of oral tofacitinib, 5 to 10 mg twice daily, for moderate-to-severe alopecia areata. RNA was extracted with the PAXgene miRNA kit for fixed scalp, the miRNeasy kit for PBMCs, and the RNeasy kit for mouse skin. Tofacitinib was given for 6 to 18 months, followed by 6 months of follow-up off drug to assess delayed response and recurrence. The study used high-throughput TCRbeta sequencing to examine T cell clonal expansion in alopecia areata, in both the C3H/HeJ mouse model and human patients. Human TCRbeta sequencing covered scalp tissue and sorted CD4+ and CD8+ peripheral blood T cells from patchy and totalis/universalis alopecia areata patients and healthy controls. Patients on tofacitinib were biopsied at baseline and after 4 and 24 weeks of treatment, and several of the patients also had a later scalp biopsy. In treated patients, disease severity was measured using the SALT score, which gives the percentage of scalp surface area affected. Scalp clonality was compared among normal scalp (n=4), patchy alopecia areata scalp (n=8), and alopecia totalis/universalis scalp (n=8). TCRbeta CDR3 regions were amplified by immunoSEQ multiplex PCR using 35 Vbeta forward and 13 Jbeta reverse primers. General study outcomes and caveats: Many expanded lesional clones were found to persist in scalp and blood during tofacitinib treatment, and relapse after treatment cessation may be partly explained by this persistence. Shared TCR sequences between patients were less evident than in mice, which may be partly attributable to HLA diversity in the patient population. Scalp TCR repertoire analysis is complicated because resident alphabeta T cells in normal human skin are also sequenced, whereas mouse skin is dominated by gammadelta T cells. With tofacitinib, both scalp clonality and the number of expanded CD8+ clones among the top 100 scalp clones went down significantly. Because the treated cohort was small and had just a single nonresponder, larger studies are needed to establish links between baseline CD8+ expansion and response. Compared with normal scalp, lesional scalp, particularly in alopecia totalis/universalis, had higher clonality and more expanded CD8+ clones, which suggests antigenic drive.

The method was the immunoSEQ multiplex PCR assay. For TCR sequencing, RNA was extracted from every sample and reverse transcribed into cDNA to serve as template. SuperScript III was used to make first-strand cDNA, primed with a 2:1 mix of oligo-dT and random hexamers. A synthetic immune receptor repertoire was used to measure amplification bias, and any remaining bias was corrected computationally. Under the source paper's analysis protocol: Raw reads were preprocessed to remove errors, and CDR3 was defined by IMGT conventions from the conserved cysteine to phenylalanine. Clonality was computed by normalizing Shannon entropy by log2 of the number of productive unique TCRs and subtracting the result from 1. Whether each scalp clone was CD4 or CD8 was inferred by checking scalp TCRbeta sequences against the CD4 and CD8 repertoires from sorted blood. The table comes from immuneACCESS by way of TCRdb, which keeps in-frame sequences with V and J called. Part of the clones is missing from these tables; in studies checked, under half for an unresolved V gene and the rest for unknown reasons. V, J and clone size are taken as reported in that table, and D and trimming were inferred from the DNA itself. The sample records 90,000 to 150,000 clones, about 50% of which are singletons. The leading ten clones occupy 0.46% of the sample.

What the time point label conveys for this sample: 4 weeks on oral tofacitinib. What this sample's treatment or condition label stands for: oral pan-JAK inhibitor, 5-10 mg twice daily. From alopecia areata patients, peripheral blood was collected along with lesional scalp punch biopsies. After PBMCs were isolated by density centrifugation and stained for CD3, CD4 and CD8, a FACSAria was used to sort CD4+ and CD8+ T cells. The chain joins TRBV25-1 to TRBJ2-7; there is no confident call for the D gene. This TCR derives from a human donor with alopecia areata. The sample consisted of CD4+ T cells sorted from blood, taken at week 4, from a patient treated with tofacitinib. The CDR3 has the sequence CASSGFPYEQYF. The nucleotide sequence reads as follows: TGTGCCAGCAGTGGATTTCCCTACGAGCAGTACTTC.